Each of the 29 T cell receptor beta chains below was sequenced from the same sample in a study of technical replicates of blood from a few donors. Profiled with immunoSEQ multiplex PCR; TCRdb holds only in-frame clones, not every one. Of some 80,000 clones in the sample, roughly 96% are singletons; the top ten hold under 0.4%. Sequencing was done on a sample of T cells isolated from PBMCs. These TCRs come from a human donor in good health.

V usage is TRBV28 and J usage is TRBJ2-7, with 7 bases aligning to TRBD1. CDR3 length: 15 residues. The germline V gene encodes CDR1 MDHEN and CDR2 SYDVKM. The V gene end was trimmed by 3 bases and the J gene end by 5 bases; junction bases not matched to a gene: 10. CDR3 loop: CASSFRGGAWNEQYF. DNA of the CDR3: TGTGCCAGCAGTTTTAGAGGGGGCGCGTGGAACGAGCAGTACTTC. Full variable domain (outside the CDR3, taken from reference TRBV28 and TRBJ2-7): DVKVTQSSRYLVKRTGEKVFLECVQDMDHENMFWYRQDPGLGLRLIYFSYDVKMKEKGDIPEGYSVSREKKERFSLILESASTNQTSMYLCASSFRGGAWNEQYFGPGTRLTVT.

This chain joins TRBV4-1 and TRBJ2-3; 9 positions agree with TRBD2. Germline loops: CDR1 MGHRA, CDR2 YSYEKL. The CDR3 sequence is 17 residues long. The V segment lost 0 bases and the J segment 2 bases; nucleotides outside the gene matches: 6. In DNA form, the CDR3 reads TGCGCCAGCAGCCAAGAGAGAGCTAGCGGGATCACAGATACGCAGTATTTT. This gives the protein CASSQERASGITDTQYF.

V and J are TRBV7-8 and TRBJ2-3, with D possibly being TRBD1 (5 bases). This CDR3 has 13 residues. The V end lost 8 bases, the J end lost 4 bases, and 13 bases lay between the germline ends. Germline V gene sequence: CDR1 SGHVS, CDR2 FQNEAQ. The CDR3 region is CASGTGQADTQYF. In nucleotides, the CDR3 is TGTGCCAGCGGAACAGGTCAGGCAGATACGCAGTATTTT.

The chain is built from TRBV4-1 and TRBJ2-1; a weak D match, TRBD2 (5 bases). Germline V lookup: CDR1 MGHRA, CDR2 YSYEKL. This CDR3 is 16 amino acids long. The germline V and J ends were trimmed by 0 bases and 1 base, with 10 bases remaining between them. CDR3 amino acids: CASSQDNGKSYNEQFF. The DNA of the CDR3 is TGCGCCAGCAGCCAAGATAACGGGAAATCCTACAATGAGCAGTTCTTC.

The rearrangement links TRBV7-9 to TRBJ2-1; 11 positions agree with TRBD2. The CDR3 sequence is 15 residues long. With 3 bases clipped from V and 3 bases from J, the junction kept 1 base outside the gene matches. Per the germline V gene, CDR1 is SEHNR and CDR2 is FQNEAQ (reference sequence). CDR3 DNA: TGTGCCAGCAGCTTCGGGACTAGCGGCTACAATGAGCAGTTCTTC. This encodes CASSFGTSGYNEQFF.

This clone was seen only once. The chain couples TRBV6-6 to TRBJ1-2, with 7 bases fitting TRBD1. V gave up 0 bases and J gave up 0 bases; unmatched junction bases: 4. The V gene's germline CDR1 is MNHNY and CDR2 SVGAGI (reference sequence). The CDR3 contains 16 residues. The CDR3 protein is CASSYSGTVANYGYTF. CDR3 DNA: TGTGCCAGCAGTTACTCAGGGACAGTAGCTAACTATGGCTACACCTTC.

This clone was picked up one time. This sequence joins TRBV6-6 and TRBJ2-1; 11 nucleotides match TRBD2. V lost 2 bases, J lost 8 bases, and 8 bases stayed unmatched. Per germline, CDR1 MNHNY and CDR2 SVGAGI (reference sequence). CDR3 length: 16 residues. CDR3 sequence reads: CASSYPELAGADEQFF. For the CDR3, the DNA is TGTGCCAGCAGTTACCCAGAACTAGCGGGAGCAGATGAGCAGTTCTTC.

V and J are TRBV20-1 and TRBJ1-1, with 7 bases that match TRBD1. The CDR3 consists of 11 residues. The junction had 3 bases not matched to a gene; V was cut back by 6 bases and J by 5 bases. CDR1 DFQATT and CDR2 SNEGSKA come from the germline V gene (reference sequence). For the CDR3, the DNA is TGCAGTGCACAGGGGAGGACTGAAGCTTTCTTT. Its protein product is CSAQGRTEAFF.

DNA of the CDR3: TGTGCCTGGAGTATAGGGGGACAGGGATGGAATGAGCAGTTCTTC. It specifies CAWSIGGQGWNEQFF. The rearrangement joins TRBV30 to TRBJ2-1; 9 nucleotides agree with TRBD1. The ends lost 2 bases at V and 7 bases at J; junction bases unmatched: 9. This CDR3 contains 15 residues. Per the germline V gene, CDR1 is GTSNPN and CDR2 is SVGIG (reference sequence).

The chain uses TRBV28 and TRBJ2-7, with a possible D match to TRBD1 (5 bases). V lost 2 bases, J lost 3 bases, and 17 bases lay in between. CDR1 is MDHEN, CDR2 SYDVKM, per germline. The CDR3 contains 16 residues. The chain's CDR3 is CASSLVLDTTFYEQYF. DNA for the CDR3: TGTGCCAGCAGTTTAGTACTGGACACTACTTTCTACGAGCAGTACTTC.

The J gene is TRBJ2-1, the V gene TRBV5-4, with 9 positions matching TRBD2. Germline trimming cut 6 bases from V and 6 bases from J; bases unmatched to any gene: 13. Germline lookup yields CDR1 SGHNT and CDR2 YYREEE (reference sequence). This CDR3 is built from 16 residues. The CDR3 reads CASIYFSSGVSNEQFF. The CDR3 DNA is TGTGCCAGCATATACTTTTCTAGCGGGGTTAGCAATGAGCAGTTCTTC.

The V and J genes are TRBV25-1 and TRBJ1-4, with a tentative D call TRBD1 (5 bases). Trimming took 3 bases from V and 0 from J, leaving 5 bases between them. CDR1 and CDR2 from the germline V gene are MGHDK and SYGVNS. The CDR3 spans 14 residues. CDR3 amino acids: CASSDRATNEKLFF. CDR3 coding DNA: TGTGCCAGCAGTGACAGGGCAACTAATGAAAAACTGTTTTTT.

This clone was seen once. This chain links TRBV10-1 with TRBJ2-7; 9 bases match TRBD1. V shed 4 bases and J 3 bases; nucleotides not matched to a gene: 13. The germline CDR1 and CDR2 sequences are WNHNN and SYGVQD (reference sequence). CDR3 length: 17 amino acids. CDR3 nucleotide sequence: TGCGCCAGCAGTGTAACAGGGGGCCACGACGTCCTCTACGAGCAGTACTTC. Translated, it gives CASSVTGGHDVLYEQYF.

The V and J genes are TRBV18 and TRBJ1-5; D perhaps matches TRBD1 (5 bases). Trimming removed 2 bases from V and 6 bases from J, with 14 bases in between. Looked up from germline, CDR1 is KGHSH and CDR2 is LQKENI. The length of the CDR3 is 15 residues. CDR3: CASSPEHPGGQPQHF. In DNA, the CDR3 is TGTGCCAGCTCACCAGAGCATCCGGGGGGTCAGCCCCAGCATTTT. Combining the CDR3 with reference TRBV18 and TRBJ1-5 gives the whole variable domain NAGVMQNPRHLVRRRGQEARLRCSPMKGHSHVYWYRQLPEEGLKFMVYLQKENIIDESGMPKERFSAEFPKEGPSILRIQQVVRGDSAAYFCASSPEHPGGQPQHFGDGTRLSIL.

The chain uses TRBV10-1 and TRBJ2-7; 12 bases fit TRBD1. The CDR3 loop spans 19 amino acids. V lost 7 bases to trimming and J lost 0 bases; unmatched junction nucleotides: 16. The germline gives CDR1 WNHNN, CDR2 SYGVQD (reference sequence). The CDR3 DNA follows: TGCGCCAGCAATCAGAAAGTGGGACAGGGGGCAATTAGCTCCTACGAGCAGTACTTC. Amino acid sequence: CASNQKVGQGAISSYEQYF.

The CDR3 protein is CASSPGQSGNQPQHF. CDR3 nucleotides: TGTGCCAGCAGCCCCGGTCAGTCGGGAAATCAGCCCCAGCATTTT. The chain is built from TRBV7-6 and TRBJ1-5; no clear D gene. V lost 5 bases to trimming and J lost 4 bases, with 15 bases between them. This CDR3 comprises 15 residues. Germline CDR1 reads SGHVS; CDR2 reads FNYEAQ.

The V gene is TRBV11-2, the J gene TRBJ1-2; possible D gene TRBD1, 5 bases. Trimming removed 3 bases from V and 2 bases from J, with 10 bases in between. CDR1 and CDR2 from the germline V gene are SGHAT and FQNNGV. The CDR3 has 14 residues. The CDR3, as DNA: TGTGCCAGCAGCTTTGGACATTACAACTATGGCTACACCTTC. Its translation is CASSFGHYNYGYTF.

The chain couples TRBV5-4 to TRBJ2-2; D not resolved. Deletions cut 4 bases from V and 3 bases from J, with 4 bases between. The germline V gene has CDR1 SGHNT and CDR2 YYREEE (reference sequence). This CDR3 comprises 12 residues. The CDR3 sequence is CASSPHTGELFF. In nucleotides, the CDR3 is TGTGCCAGCAGCCCTCACACCGGGGAGCTGTTTTTT.

This chain joins TRBV9 and TRBJ2-5; D remains unclear. This CDR3 comprises 14 residues. The V end was cut by 0 bases, the J end by 2 bases, with 8 bases between. CDR1 is SGDLS and CDR2 is YYNGEE in the germline V gene. CDR3: CASSVVGGQETQYF. In DNA form, the CDR3 reads TGTGCCAGCAGCGTAGTTGGCGGTCAAGAGACCCAGTACTTC.

This chain joins TRBV4-1 and TRBJ2-5; maybe TRBD1 (5 bases). This CDR3 contains 13 residues. Germline loops: CDR1 MGHRA, CDR2 YSYEKL. V was trimmed by 1 base and J by 4 bases, leaving 7 bases between them. The CDR3 region has the DNA TGCGCCAGCAGCCAAGTCAGGGTAGAGACCCAGTACTTC. Its translation: CASSQVRVETQYF.

This chain joins TRBV15 and TRBJ1-5; tentative D call: TRBD1 (5 bases). The germline gives CDR1 LNHNV, CDR2 YYDKDF (reference sequence). This CDR3 contains 15 residues. V was pared by 0 bases and J by 7 bases, with 13 bases between. Here the CDR3 reads CATSRETVLIQPQHF. The CDR3 bases are TGTGCCACCAGCAGAGAGACAGTTCTTATACAGCCCCAGCATTTT.

This clone was detected once. The chain couples TRBV7-9 to TRBJ2-1; TRBD2 aligns across 7 bases. The CDR3 has 18 amino acids. The J segment lost 4 bases and the V segment lost 4 bases, leaving 16 bases of the junction unmatched. Germline V gene sequence: CDR1 SEHNR, CDR2 FQNEAQ (reference sequence). The CDR3 DNA follows: TGTGCCAGCAGCTACAACTTCTACGCGGGAGCGGGATACAATGAGCAGTTCTTC. As protein: CASSYNFYAGAGYNEQFF.

This chain connects TRBV10-3 to TRBJ1-2; D unclear. The CDR3 has 11 amino acids. The germline V and J ends were trimmed by 0 bases and 7 bases, with 3 bases remaining between them. Germline-derived CDR1 and CDR2 are ENHRY and SYGVKD. CDR3 DNA: TGTGCCATCAGTGAGTCGAGTGGCTACACCTTC. Protein: CAISESSGYTF.

CDR3 sequence reads: CASSLASSGGRNEQFF. As DNA, the CDR3 is TGTGCCAGCAGCTTAGCGTCTAGCGGGGGACGGAATGAGCAGTTCTTC. V and J are TRBV7-9 and TRBJ2-1, with 10 nucleotides matching TRBD2. The CDR3 contains 16 residues. V shed 0 bases, J shed 7 bases, and the junction held 6 bases outside the gene matches. Germline lookup yields CDR1 SEHNR and CDR2 FQNEAQ (reference sequence).

The J gene is TRBJ2-3, the V gene TRBV2; 11 bases fit TRBD2. From germline, CDR1 is SNHLY and CDR2 FYNNEI. V was pared by 6 bases and J by 2 bases, with 16 bases of the junction left unmatched. The CDR3 length is 19 residues. The CDR3 loop reads CASSGGTSGDGASTDTQYF. The DNA of the CDR3 is TGTGCCAGCAGCGGGGGGACTAGCGGAGATGGGGCCTCCACAGATACGCAGTATTTT.

The gene calls are TRBV10-3 and TRBJ2-2; no definite D call. CDR3 length: 14 residues. Looked up from germline, CDR1 is ENHRY and CDR2 is SYGVKD. V gave up 10 bases and J gave up 0 bases, with 12 bases separating them. The CDR3: CATQDTTNTGELFF. In nucleotides, the CDR3 is TGTGCCACCCAAGACACCACGAACACCGGGGAGCTGTTTTTT.

The chain recombines TRBV29-1 with TRBJ2-7; D is perhaps TRBD2 (5 bases). The V gene lost 4 bases and the J gene lost 2 bases, with 9 bases spanning the gap. This CDR3 is 12 amino acids long. The germline CDR1 and CDR2 sequences are SQVTM and ANQGSEA. Here the CDR3 DNA reads TGCAGCGTTGGACTATCAGCCTACGAGCAGTACTTC. Residues: CSVGLSAYEQYF.

The chain links TRBV5-4 to TRBJ2-2; D remains ambiguous. The ends were cut back, 4 bases at V and 1 base at J, with 11 bases in the middle. Germline values: CDR1 SGHNT, CDR2 YYREEE (reference sequence). The CDR3 spans 15 residues. The DNA of the CDR3 is TGTGCCAGCAGCCCCGCTCCAGGGAACACCGGGGAGCTGTTTTTT. Translation gives CASSPAPGNTGELFF.

V usage is TRBV7-3 and J usage is TRBJ1-1, with D perhaps matching TRBD1 (6 bases). Trimming shortened V by 4 bases and J by 1 base, and 10 bases separated the two germline ends. This CDR3 region has 14 residues. The germline CDR1 and CDR2 sequences are SGHTA and FQGTGA. CDR3 sequence reads: CASSSPGQNTEAFF. CDR3 bases: TGTGCCAGCAGCTCTCCGGGACAGAACACTGAAGCTTTCTTT.